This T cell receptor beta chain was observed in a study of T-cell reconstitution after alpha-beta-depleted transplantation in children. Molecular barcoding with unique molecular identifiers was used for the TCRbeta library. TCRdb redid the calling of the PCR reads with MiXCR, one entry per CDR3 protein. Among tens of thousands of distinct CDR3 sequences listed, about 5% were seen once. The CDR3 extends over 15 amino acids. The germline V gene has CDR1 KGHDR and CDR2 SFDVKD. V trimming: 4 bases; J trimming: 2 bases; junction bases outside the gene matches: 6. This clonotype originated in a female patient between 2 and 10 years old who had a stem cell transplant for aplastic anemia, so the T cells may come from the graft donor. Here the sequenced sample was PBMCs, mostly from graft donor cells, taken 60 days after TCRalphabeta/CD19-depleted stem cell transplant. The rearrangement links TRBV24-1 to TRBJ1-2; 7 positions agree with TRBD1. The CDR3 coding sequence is TGTGCCACCAGTGACCCCGGGACAGCAAACTATGGCTACACCTTC. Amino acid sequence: CATSDPGTANYGYTF.